Below are 20 T cell receptor beta chains sequenced from a single sample in a study of cytomegalovirus exposure and HLA in healthy donors. The PCR was carried out with 60 Vbeta primers and 13 Jbeta primers. Sequencing was performed with immunoSEQ multiplex PCR; in TCRdb, only in-frame clones are kept and a portion is missing. Of roughly 130,000 clones listed, 75% to 85% are singletons. Input material: PBMCs. Receptors originate from a woman aged 40 to 50 in good health and CMV-seronegative.

The chain carries TRBV5-1 and TRBJ2-5, with 9 bases that match TRBD1. Matching the DNA end better, TRBJ2-7 makes the J call doubtful. This CDR3 has 15 amino acids. Germline V CDR1 and CDR2: SGHRS, YFSETQ. CDR3 bases: TGCGCCAGCAGCTTGGGGGGGACAGGGACCTACGAGCAGTACTTC. Translation: CASSLGGTGTYEQYF.

V usage is TRBV7-2 and J usage is TRBJ2-5; TRBD1 might be the D (6 bases). The CDR3 is 15 amino acids. Trimming removed 5 bases at V and 1 base at J, with 14 bases between. Germline assignment: CDR1 SGHTA and CDR2 FQGNSA. Here the CDR3 reads CASSPQTGAQETQYF. The CDR3 coding sequence is TGTGCCAGCAGCCCACAGACAGGTGCCCAAGAGACCCAGTACTTC. The whole variable domain, filled in from reference TRBV7-2 and TRBJ2-5, reads GAGVSQSPSNKVTEKGKDVELRCDPISGHTALYWYRQSLGQGLEFLIYFQGNSAPDKSGLPSDRFSAERTGGSVSTLTIQRTQQEDSAVYLCASSPQTGAQETQYFGPGTRLLVL.

This clone was counted between two and nine times. This chain connects TRBV4-3 to TRBJ1-1; 7 bases line up with TRBD1. The junction had 4 bases not matched to a gene; V was cut back by 6 bases and J by 0 bases. The length of the CDR3 is 14 residues. CDR1 is LGHNA and CDR2 is YSLEER in the germline V gene. The DNA of the CDR3 is TGCGCCAGCAGTACTGGGACAGTGAACACTGAAGCTTTCTTT. The encoded protein is CASSTGTVNTEAFF.

This chain joins TRBV2 and TRBJ1-1; no clear D. Per the germline V gene, CDR1 is SNHLY and CDR2 is FYNNEI. V lost 6 bases, J lost 3 bases, and 14 bases lay in between. The CDR3 is 14 residues long. CDR3: CASSTRRGDTEAFF. CDR3 DNA sequence: TGTGCCAGCAGCACACGCCGGGGAGACACTGAAGCTTTCTTT.

As DNA, the CDR3 is TGTGCCAGCAGCTCAGTCCCGGGACAGGCTAACTATGGCTACACCTTC. This translates into CASSSVPGQANYGYTF. V is TRBV11-2 and J is TRBJ1-2; 8 positions agree with TRBD1. Germline loops: CDR1 SGHAT, CDR2 FQNNGV. The CDR3 is 16 amino acids. Trimming cost V 4 bases and J 0 bases; bases outside gene matches: 7.

This chain links TRBV7-2 with TRBJ1-5; D is perhaps TRBD1 (6 bases). The CDR3 is 15 amino acids. CDR1 SGHTA and CDR2 FQGNSA come from the germline V gene. V dropped 3 bases and J dropped 1 base, with 10 bases sitting between them. CDR3 in DNA: TGTGCCAGCAGCTTTACAGGGTTGAGCAATCAGCCCCAGCATTTT. It codes for CASSFTGLSNQPQHF.

The V gene is TRBV11-2, the J gene TRBJ2-5, with TRBD1 matching over 7 bases. CDR3 length: 13 amino acids. In germline, CDR1 is SGHAT, CDR2 FQNNGV. Unmatched junction bases numbered 1, after V lost 2 bases and J lost 4 bases. The CDR3 spells CASSLYRGETQYF. For the CDR3, the DNA is TGTGCCAGCAGCTTATACAGGGGAGAGACCCAGTACTTC. The complete variable domain, with remaining parts taken from reference TRBV11-2 and TRBJ2-5, reads EAGVAQSPRYKIIEKRQSVAFWCNPISGHATLYWYQQILGQGPKLLIQFQNNGVVDDSQLPKDRFSAERLKGVDSTLKIQPAKLEDSAVYLCASSLYRGETQYFGPGTRLLVL.

The chain recombines TRBV4-1 with TRBJ1-2, with TRBD1 identical over 8 bases. The CDR3 is 14 residues long. The trim removed 3 bases at V and 4 bases at J, leaving 4 bases unmatched. Germline V CDR1 and CDR2: MGHRA, YSYEKL. The CDR3 here is CASSHGQGRYGYTF. Here the CDR3 DNA reads TGCGCCAGCAGCCACGGACAGGGTCGCTATGGCTACACCTTC.

The chain employs TRBV10-3 and TRBJ1-3; D ambiguous. This CDR3 is 16 amino acids long. V dropped 2 bases and J dropped 2 bases, with 13 bases sitting between them. Germline CDR1 and CDR2: ENHRY and SYGVKD. DNA of the CDR3: TGTGCCATCAGTGAGACGGACGGACTGACTGGAAACACCATATATTTT. Its protein product is CAISETDGLTGNTIYF.

This clone was recorded a few times. The chain combines TRBV5-3 with TRBJ2-7; D is perhaps TRBD1 (7 bases). TRBV5-3 is filed as an ORF, its function uncertain. V was trimmed by 3 bases and J by 0 bases, leaving 16 bases between them. The CDR3 is 16 residues long. This CDR3 reads CARSSQGGATSYEQYF. CDR3 bases: TGTGCCAGAAGCTCCCAGGGGGGAGCTACCTCCTACGAGCAGTACTTC.

V and J are TRBV6-5 and TRBJ2-4, with D possibly matching TRBD2 (6 bases). CDR1 and CDR2 from the germline V gene are MNHEY and SVGAGI. V lost 5 bases and J lost 2, with 13 bases in between. The length of the CDR3 is 15 residues. The DNA of the CDR3 is TGTGCCAGCAGTCCCAGGGACTCGACCAAAAACATTCAGTACTTC. Protein sequence: CASSPRDSTKNIQYF.

The chain employs TRBV7-9 and TRBJ2-2, with 8 bases matching TRBD1. Unmatched junction bases numbered 7, after V lost 5 bases and J lost 2 bases. Germline loops: CDR1 SEHNR, CDR2 FQNEAQ (reference sequence). The length of the CDR3 is 16 residues. CDR3 region: CASSGYQGANTGELFF. The CDR3 DNA follows: TGTGCCAGCAGCGGATATCAGGGGGCTAACACCGGGGAGCTGTTTTTT.

The gene calls are TRBV29-1 and TRBJ2-2, with D perhaps TRBD1 (5 bases). Trimming stripped 3 bases from V and 2 bases from J, with 7 bases between. Germline V gene data show CDR1 as SQVTM and CDR2 as ANQGSEA. CDR3 size: 13 residues. CDR3 residues: CSVDQGNTGELFF. In nucleotides, the CDR3 is TGCAGCGTTGATCAGGGAAACACCGGGGAGCTGTTTTTT.

The J gene is TRBJ2-2, the V gene TRBV5-4; 8 bases align to TRBD2. The CDR3 has 16 residues. The ends lost 4 bases at V and 0 bases at J; junction bases unmatched: 5. CDR1 SGHNT and CDR2 YYREEE come from the germline V gene (reference sequence). The CDR3 DNA is TGTGCCAGCAGCCCGGGGGGGGTATCGAACACCGGGGAGCTGTTTTTT. This encodes CASSPGGVSNTGELFF. The complete variable domain, with remaining parts taken from reference TRBV5-4 and TRBJ2-2, reads ETGVTQSPTHLIKTRGQQVTLRCSSQSGHNTVSWYQQALGQGPQFIFQYYREEENGRGNFPPRFSGLQFPNYSSELNVNALELDDSALYLCASSPGGVSNTGELFFGEGSRLTVL.

In its sample, this clone was seen a few times. The gene calls are TRBV5-5 and TRBJ2-7, with 7 nucleotides matching TRBD1. CDR3 size: 14 residues. Germline loops: CDR1 SGHKS, CDR2 YYEKEE (reference sequence). J was trimmed by 2 bases and V by 2 bases; bases with no gene match: 4. As DNA, the CDR3 is TGTGCCAGCAGCTTAAACAGGGGAACCTACGAGCAGTACTTC. This codes for CASSLNRGTYEQYF.

This clone was picked up a small number of times. The V call is TRBV19, the J call TRBJ1-1, with D possibly matching TRBD1 (6 bases). This CDR3 is 16 amino acids long. Per germline, CDR1 LNHDA and CDR2 SQIVND (reference sequence). Trimming took off 5 bases at V and 0 bases at J, with 16 bases between the two ends. This CDR3 is CASSGSDGGLNTEAFF. CDR3 DNA: TGTGCCAGTAGTGGGAGTGATGGGGGCCTGAACACTGAAGCTTTCTTT.

This clone occurred a few times. The rearrangement uses TRBV4-3 and TRBJ2-5; D is unclear. Trimming stripped 2 bases from V and 5 bases from J, with 9 bases between. CDR1 is LGHNA, CDR2 YSLEER, per germline. This CDR3 is 13 amino acids long. CDR3 sequence (DNA): TGCGCCAGCAGCCAATGGCGGTCTGAGACCCAGTACTTC. This sequence encodes CASSQWRSETQYF.

The chain recombines TRBV7-2 with TRBJ2-7; 8 nucleotides agree with TRBD2. V was pared by 2 bases and J by 3 bases, with 0 bases of the junction left unmatched. This CDR3 comprises 13 residues. Germline V gene lookup returns CDR1 SGHTA and CDR2 FQGNSA. The CDR3 DNA reads TGTGCCAGCAGCTTAACTAGCGGCTACGAGCAGTACTTC. This encodes CASSLTSGYEQYF.

V gene TRBV2 combines with J gene TRBJ1-5; 8 nucleotides line up with TRBD1. CDR1 is SNHLY, CDR2 FYNNEI, per germline. The CDR3 sequence is 14 residues long. With V trimmed by 8 bases and J by 3 bases, 6 bases remained unmatched. CDR3 sequence: CASRRQGTNQPQHF. The CDR3 nucleotides read TGTGCCAGCCGTAGACAGGGGACCAATCAGCCCCAGCATTTT.

This chain uses TRBV27 with TRBJ1-5; D is possibly TRBD1 (6 bases). V was shortened by 5 bases and J by 5 bases, with 10 bases between the two germline ends. The V gene's germline CDR1 is MNHEY and CDR2 SMNVEV (reference sequence). The CDR3 runs 13 residues. CDR3 DNA sequence: TGTGCCAGCAGTGGGGGCAGATATCAGCCCCAGCATTTT. Its translation is CASSGGRYQPQHF.